Listed below are T cell receptor beta chains from one sample, sequenced in a study of T cell responses to AZD1222 COVID-19 vaccine. Profiled with immunoSEQ multiplex PCR; TCRdb holds only in-frame clones, not every one. The sample has about 130,000 clones; roughly nine tenths are singletons. The sequencing used peripheral blood, collected on day 0 of AZD1222 vaccination. These receptors were obtained from an adult in good health. Both conserved end residues are part of each CDR3.

v_gene	CDR3aa
TRBV2	CASRPTGNSGYTF
TRBV7-9	CASSRSNTEAFF
TRBV6-6	CASSYGDRVGNRAQHF
TRBV10-3	CAISSSTGRSGNTIYF
TRBV5-4	CASSMGSTDTQYF
TRBV27	CASSLSRDRAHEQYF
TRBV5-5	CASSVEGVTEAFF
TRBV18	CASSPSSAGFYEQYF
TRBV2	CASSLTGFAEAFF
TRBV27	CASCEPPGNEQFF
TRBV30	CAWSRVQETQYF